This TCR beta chain was captured in a study of T cell repertoires and HLA-DP antigens. Study-level background: Donors were two male and one female, aged 18-to-29 to 60-to-69.

Primers targeted 54 TRBV and 13 TRBJ segments. Measured with immunoSEQ multiplex PCR; TCRdb has only the in-frame clones, and not every one. The table lists some 110,000 clones, over 90% of them singletons, with more than 0.25% in the top ten. General study findings and limits: Against one allele, clones undetected before culture averaged 36.3%; against the other, approximately 51%.

Worth noting for this clone: Its antigen is unknown.

The receptor comes from a young woman in good health and CMV-seronegative. Sequenced sample: CD4+ T cells from PBMCs.

In DNA, the CDR3 is TGTGCCAGCAGCTTAGGTCAAACTAGCGGCTATAGGTGGACAGATACGCAGTATTTT. Translated: CASSLGQTSGYRWTDTQYF. This chain links TRBV7-2 with TRBJ2-3; the match to TRBD2 covers 8 bases. The CDR3 loop spans 19 amino acids. Germline trimming cut 1 base from V and 3 bases from J; bases unmatched to any gene: 15. Looked up from germline, CDR1 is SGHTA and CDR2 is FQGNSA.